This record looks at one T cell receptor beta chain sequence and its context. These data come from a study of spatial heterogeneity in lung cancer. Time point described: sample taken at primary tumor resection. Tumor, nontumor lung or frozen PBMC supplied whole RNA that was sequenced unsorted. A total of approximately 70 untreated early-stage non-small cell lung cancer patients served as donors. A single record per CDR3 protein comes from TCRdb applying MiXCR to the 5' RACE reads. The table has some 21,000 distinct CDR3 sequences, about 4.6% seen once. CDR1 and CDR2 from the germline V gene are DFQATT and SNEGSKA (reference sequence). This CDR3 comprises 12 residues. With 4 bases removed from V and 7 bases from J, the gap between germline ends came to 13 bases.

The origin of this receptor is a male donor with early-stage non-small cell lung cancer. The source was PBMCs, collected at surgery. The chain couples TRBV20-1 to TRBJ1-1; D might be TRBD1 (6 bases). CDR3 amino acids: CSAILSTGEAFF. CDR3 nucleotide sequence: TGCAGTGCTATTCTTTCGACAGGTGAAGCTTTCTTT.